These 3 T cell receptor beta chains were all obtained from the same sample, sequenced in a study of blood T cells in healthy people across ages. A second roughly 7 to 11 cycle PCR used barcoded and J-beta primers. TCRdb used MiXCR to reprocess the 5' RACE reads, holding one entry per CDR3 protein. Seen here are around 650,000 distinct CDR3 sequences, less than 45% observed once, and the top ten hold approximately 29%. Sequencing used blood. Receptor source: an elderly man in good health.

In its sample, this clonotype was seen a few times. V is TRBV18 and J is TRBJ2-1, with D possibly being TRBD1 (6 bases). V was shortened by 3 bases and J by 5 bases, with 14 bases between the two germline ends. From germline, CDR1 is KGHSH and CDR2 LQKENI. This CDR3 has 15 amino acids. CDR3 residues: CASSPIRDTDNEQFF. The DNA for the CDR3 is TGTGCCAGCTCACCGATACGGGACACTGACAATGAGCAGTTCTTC.

The chain links TRBV28 to TRBJ2-5; D might be TRBD2 (6 bases). Deletions cut 3 bases from V and 12 bases from J, with 11 bases between. Germline CDR1 and CDR2: MDHEN and SYDVKM. The CDR3 loop spans 11 amino acids. The CDR3 spells CASSFAREKYF. The CDR3 DNA reads TGTGCCAGCAGTTTCGCCCGGGAGAAGTACTTC.

This rearrangement joins TRBV6-2 or TRBV6-3 to TRBJ1-4; TRBD1 matches at 7 bases. The CDR3 sequence is 14 residues long. With V trimmed by 6 bases and J by 10 bases, 11 bases remained unmatched. Germline loops: CDR1 MNHEY, CDR2 SVGEGT. The CDR3, as DNA: TGTGCCAGCAGCCGACAGGGAGGCATTGGAAAACTGTTTTTT. Amino acids: CASSRQGGIGKLFF.